This TCR beta chain emerged from a study of control samples from healthy donors and cancer patients. Method: immunoSEQ multiplex PCR; TCRdb's copy keeps in-frame clones and lacks some. In the table there are under 150,000 clones, 88% of which are singletons. Germline loops: CDR1 SGDLS, CDR2 YYNGEE. The length of the CDR3 is 14 residues. The V end lost 5 bases, the J end lost 3 bases, and 15 bases lay between the germline ends. The source material was blood. V is TRBV9 and J is TRBJ2-7; D may be TRBD2 (6 bases). The receptor was isolated from a woman in her seventies in good health. CDR3 protein: CASSQSLGGYEQYF. The CDR3 DNA sequence: TGTGCCAGCAGTCAATCCCTCGGGGGCTACGAGCAGTACTTC.